One and the same sample provided the 16 T cell receptor beta chains below, sequenced in a study of blood T cell repertoires in COVID-19. Clones were read by immunoSEQ multiplex PCR, and TCRdb kept only the in-frame ones, dropping some. The sample includes around 230,000 clones, roughly 90% of them seen just once. Input material: peripheral blood. These receptor sequences come from a man between 60 and 75 years old who had recovered from COVID-19.

The CDR3 sequence is CASSILFRTYRQSSYNEQFF. In nucleotides, the CDR3 is TGTGCCAGTAGTATCCTATTTCGGACTTACCGACAAAGCTCCTACAATGAGCAGTTCTTC. The chain employs TRBV19 and TRBJ2-1; perhaps TRBD2 as D (5 bases). V lost 3 bases and J 0 bases, leaving 24 bases between the germline ends. The CDR3 has 20 amino acids. Germline V gene data show CDR1 as LNHDA and CDR2 as SQIVND (reference sequence). The variable domain in full, completed from reference TRBV19 and TRBJ2-1, reads DGGITQSPKYLFRKEGQNVTLSCEQNLNHDAMYWYRQDPGQGLRLIYYSQIVNDFQKGDIAEGYSVSREKKESFPLTVTSAQKNPTAFYLCASSILFRTYRQSSYNEQFFGPGTRLTVL.

This clone was counted a few times. The chain couples TRBV6-2 or TRBV6-3 to TRBJ1-5; TRBD1 is a possible D gene (5 bases). The CDR3 is made up of 13 amino acids. Germline V lookup: CDR1 MNHEY, CDR2 SVGEGT. The ends were cut back, 2 bases at V and 5 bases at J, with 7 bases in the middle. The CDR3 DNA reads TGTGCCAGCAGTTACGCGGGGGATCAGCCCCAGCATTTT. Translating it yields CASSYAGDQPQHF.

Notes on this clone: The sample has other DNA sequences that encode this CDR3 too. V usage is TRBV19 and J usage is TRBJ1-5; possible D gene TRBD1, 6 bases. Trimming took 4 bases from V and 0 from J, leaving 10 bases between them. CDR1 LNHDA and CDR2 SQIVND come from the germline V gene (reference sequence). The CDR3 runs 15 residues. This CDR3 reads CASSRQGISNQPQHF. CDR3 sequence (DNA): TGTGCCAGTAGTAGGCAGGGGATTAGCAATCAGCCCCAGCATTTT.

The chain recombines TRBV2 with TRBJ1-3, with 10 positions matching TRBD1. Unmatched junction bases numbered 11, after V lost 6 bases and J lost 0 bases. CDR3 length: 18 residues. From germline, CDR1 is SNHLY and CDR2 FYNNEI. The chain's CDR3 is CASRAGTGASNSGNTIYF. CDR3 in DNA: TGTGCCAGCAGAGCCGGGACAGGGGCTTCCAACTCTGGAAACACCATATATTTT. Filled out from reference TRBV2 and TRBJ1-3, the complete variable domain reads EPEVTQTPSHQVTQMGQEVILRCVPISNHLYFYWYRQILGQKVEFLVSFYNNEISEKSEIFDDQFSVERPDGSNFTLKIRSTKLEDSAMYFCASRAGTGASNSGNTIYFGEGSWLTVV.

The table lists this clone with a few counts. The V and J genes are TRBV6-5 and TRBJ1-1; D is ambiguous. V was shortened by 2 bases and J by 5 bases, with 12 bases between the two germline ends. Germline V lookup: CDR1 MNHEY, CDR2 SVGAGI. This CDR3 is built from 14 residues. The DNA of the CDR3 is TGTGCCAGCAGTTACGGAGGGAGAGGAACTGAAGCTTTCTTT. Protein sequence: CASSYGGRGTEAFF.

This clone was recorded many times. The chain carries TRBV28 and TRBJ2-6; 8 nucleotides agree with TRBD1. The CDR3 covers 19 residues. The junction had 13 bases not matched to a gene; V was cut back by 6 bases and J by 0 bases. CDR1 is MDHEN, CDR2 SYDVKM, per germline. The CDR3 reads CASSVRMRTGTSGANVLTF. For the CDR3, the DNA is TGTGCCAGCAGCGTTAGGATGAGGACAGGGACCTCTGGGGCCAACGTCCTGACTTTC.

The chain has TRBV6-5 and TRBJ2-2, with 10 bases that match TRBD1. CDR1 MNHEY and CDR2 SVGAGI come from the germline V gene. V trimming: 5 bases; J trimming: 9 bases; junction bases outside the gene matches: 9. The CDR3 has 15 residues. In DNA, the CDR3 is TGTGCCAGCAGTCCCCCGGGACAGGGGATCCGGGAGCTGTTTTTT. Translating gives CASSPPGQGIRELFF.

The rearrangement links TRBV27 to TRBJ2-3, with 9 bases fitting TRBD1. The junction had 3 bases not matched to a gene; V was cut back by 5 bases and J by 3 bases. CDR1 and CDR2 from the germline V gene are MNHEY and SMNVEV (reference sequence). The CDR3 sequence is 14 residues long. The CDR3 here is CASSRTGETDTQYF. In nucleotides, the CDR3 is TGTGCCAGCAGTCGGACAGGGGAAACAGATACGCAGTATTTT.

The CDR3 DNA is TGTGCCAGCTCACCGCGACTAGCGGGGGCGACCTCCTACGAGCAGTACTTC. Translation gives CASSPRLAGATSYEQYF. V is TRBV18 and J is TRBJ2-7; 12 bases match TRBD2. This CDR3 spans 17 amino acids. V shed 3 bases, J shed 0 bases, and the junction held 6 bases outside the gene matches. Germline assignment: CDR1 KGHSH and CDR2 LQKENI.

This chain connects TRBV11-2 to TRBJ1-3, with D maybe TRBD1 (6 bases). The CDR3 runs 15 residues. Germline V gene data show CDR1 as SGHAT and CDR2 as FQNNGV. V was trimmed by 5 bases and J by 0 bases, leaving 11 bases between them. The CDR3 DNA follows: TGTGCCAGCAGCCAGGGACATTTCTCTGGAAACACCATATATTTT. This translates into CASSQGHFSGNTIYF. The full variable domain, with the rest looked up from reference TRBV11-2 and TRBJ1-3, is EAGVAQSPRYKIIEKRQSVAFWCNPISGHATLYWYQQILGQGPKLLIQFQNNGVVDDSQLPKDRFSAERLKGVDSTLKIQPAKLEDSAVYLCASSQGHFSGNTIYFGEGSWLTVV.

This chain links TRBV5-1 with TRBJ2-5; possibly TRBD1 for D (6 bases). Germline V lookup: CDR1 SGHRS, CDR2 YFSETQ. Between the trimmed V and J ends, which lost 4 bases and 4 bases, there was a span of 17 bases. CDR3 size: 15 residues. Here the CDR3 reads CASSTEQGKRETQYF. CDR3 in DNA: TGCGCCAGCAGCACCGAGCAGGGGAAGCGAGAGACCCAGTACTTC.

V usage is TRBV5-1 and J usage is TRBJ2-2, with D unclear. This CDR3 is built from 12 residues. Trimming pared 2 bases from V and 5 bases from J, leaving 4 bases between. Germline V gives CDR1 SGHRS, CDR2 YFSETQ. The CDR3 loop is CASSFRTGELFF. The CDR3 DNA reads TGCGCCAGCAGCTTCAGGACCGGGGAGCTGTTTTTT. Together with reference TRBV5-1 and TRBJ2-2, the CDR3 gives the full variable domain: KAGVTQTPRYLIKTRGQQVTLSCSPISGHRSVSWYQQTPGQGLQFLFEYFSETQRNKGNFPGRFSGRQFSNSRSEMNVSTLELGDSALYLCASSFRTGELFFGEGSRLTVL.

CDR3 protein: CASSVRFGELFF. The CDR3 coding sequence is TGTGCCAGCAGCGTCCGTTTCGGGGAGCTGTTTTTT. J is TRBJ2-2 and V is TRBV7-8; no definite D call. Germline V CDR1 and CDR2: SGHVS, FQNEAQ. V was clipped by 5 bases and J by 7 bases, with 8 bases between them. The CDR3 sequence is 12 residues long.

V gene TRBV5-1 combines with J gene TRBJ1-2; no clear D. The germline V and J ends were trimmed by 3 bases and 4 bases, with 13 bases remaining between them. The CDR3 runs to 14 residues. Germline CDR1 reads SGHRS; CDR2 reads YFSETQ. The CDR3 DNA follows: TGCGCCAGCAGCTCCGGGGAAGAGAGCTATGGCTACACCTTC. Translation: CASSSGEESYGYTF. Together with reference TRBV5-1 and TRBJ1-2, the CDR3 gives the full variable domain: KAGVTQTPRYLIKTRGQQVTLSCSPISGHRSVSWYQQTPGQGLQFLFEYFSETQRNKGNFPGRFSGRQFSNSRSEMNVSTLELGDSALYLCASSSGEESYGYTFGSGTRLTVV.

The V gene is TRBV6-4, the J gene TRBJ2-2; tentatively, D is TRBD1 (6 bases). CDR1 MRHNA and CDR2 SNTAGT come from the germline V gene. V was trimmed by 5 bases and J by 6 bases, leaving 13 bases between them. The CDR3 runs to 14 residues. The CDR3 DNA follows: TGTGCCAGCAGTCTACAGGGATTTTCCGGGGAGCTGTTTTTT. As protein: CASSLQGFSGELFF.

The rearrangement uses TRBV19 and TRBJ2-1; 7 nucleotides agree with TRBD1. From germline, CDR1 is LNHDA and CDR2 SQIVND (reference sequence). V lost 3 bases and J lost 4; bases outside the gene matches: 6. The CDR3 length is 15 residues. Here the CDR3 reads CASSMAQGPYNEQFF. In nucleotides, the CDR3 is TGTGCCAGTAGTATGGCACAGGGGCCTTACAATGAGCAGTTCTTC.